This TCR beta chain came from a study of human T cells and chemical hapten exposure. The wider study: The study patch tested 0.01% DPC on the upper back and read results at 6 days. Study-wide results and caveats: Large CDR3 similarity clusters arose significantly more often from expanded TCRs than from controls.

CDR1 KGHSH and CDR2 LQKENI come from the germline V gene. This CDR3 is built from 20 residues. The V and J ends lost 3 bases and 1 base, in that order; junction bases with no gene match: 10. As to time point: pre-sensitization, week 0. Treatment of the sample: therapeutic diphenylcyclopropenone sensitization with weekly scalp DPC. TCRdb re-called the RACE reads through MiXCR, storing one row per CDR3 protein. Of about 85,000 distinct CDR3 sequences in the sample, 7.5% to 9.5% were seen once. Only a few counts were recorded for this clonotype. Its antigen is undetermined. The rearrangement joins TRBV18 to TRBJ2-1, with 15 nucleotides matching TRBD2. The source was whole blood, collected in connection with sensitization to the hapten diphenylcyclopropenone (DPC). The clonotype originates from a middle-aged man with alopecia areata. Some clones in this sample may be carry-over from other donors' samples. The CDR3 loop reads CASSPPRGLAGGGSYNEQFF. The CDR3 DNA follows: TGTGCCAGCTCACCCCCCAGAGGACTAGCGGGAGGGGGGTCCTACAATGAGCAGTTCTTC.